The sequence of this T cell receptor beta chain was determined in a study of Ad26.COV2.S vaccination and SARS-CoV-2 variants. Of note for this clone: No antigen is known for it.

V was trimmed by 4 bases and J by 1 base, leaving 7 bases between them. There are 14 residues in the CDR3. In germline, CDR1 is LNHDA, CDR2 SQIVND (reference sequence). Overall study findings and caveats: Responses of T cells in total may have been underestimated by the TCR breadth and depth analyses. The authors reported substantial breadth in spike-specific CD8+ and CD4+ T cell responses after vaccination. Placebo recipients and vaccine recipients were similar in non-spike TCR breadth.

Regarding treatment: 19 received Ad26.COV2.S at low or high dose, single or two shots; about 5 received placebo; per-sample allocation not given. Following the first vaccine or placebo injection, samples were taken on day 63. Ad26.COV2.S expressed prefusion-stabilized spike from the original Wuhan strain. Method: immunoSEQ multiplex PCR; TCRdb's copy keeps in-frame clones and lacks some. The profile shows about 480,000 clones, about 83% of them singletons. The input for sequencing was peripheral blood, taken in a trial of Ad26.COV2.S vaccine versus placebo. The gene calls are TRBV19 and TRBJ2-2; D is unclear. The clonotype originates from a person between 18 and 65 years old who received the Ad26.COV2.S COVID-19 vaccine or a placebo. The CDR3 loop is CASSTAVNTGELFF. CDR3 in DNA: TGTGCCAGTAGTACCGCGGTGAACACCGGGGAGCTGTTTTTT.